This T cell receptor (beta chain) was sequenced in a study of CD8 T cells in Susac syndrome. This CDR3 spans 16 amino acids. V lost 2 bases and J lost 2, with 14 bases in between. In germline, CDR1 is MGHRA, CDR2 YSYEKL. cDNA came from roughly 0.5 to 1 ug RNA primed by random hexamers. Coverage of TCR beta CDR3 amplification by immunoSEQ multiplex PCR extended to 54 Vbeta and 13 Jbeta. MiXCR, run by TCRdb on the immunoSEQ multiplex PCR reads, gives a single entry per CDR3 protein. Here the sample spans a few hundred thousand distinct CDR3 sequences, approximately 85% being singletons. The source of this sequence is a human donor with multiple sclerosis. The chain is built from TRBV4-1 and TRBJ2-3; possibly TRBD2 for D (6 bases). The specimen was CD8+ T cells from PBMCs. This CDR3 is CASSQRLGSITDTQYF. In DNA form, the CDR3 reads TGCGCCAGCAGCCAAAGACTAGGGTCTATCACAGATACGCAGTATTTT.